These T cell receptor beta chains were read from a single sample in a study of blood T cell repertoires in COVID-19. Assay: immunoSEQ multiplex PCR; the TCRdb copy retains only in-frame clones and omits some. The sample contains approximately 170,000 clones, roughly 85% of which appear only once. The sequenced material came from PBMCs or T cells enriched from blood (not recorded which). The source is a woman aged 18-35 years who had recovered from COVID-19. Both conserved end residues are part of each CDR3. D genes are given only for firm matches. Size is stated for part of the rows, as once, few or many counts, or as a class when the clone is expanded.

TRBD1	NA	TRBV25-1	TRBJ1-2	TGTGCCAGCAGTGGACGTTCCCCCGAGACAGGGGGGAGGTATGGCTACACCTTC	CASSGRSPETGGRYGYTF
TRBD2	NA	TRBV10-1	TRBJ2-3	TGCGCCAGCAGTGAGTCGACTAGCGGGGGGGGAGATACGCAGTATTTT	CASSESTSGGGDTQYF
NA	NA	TRBV5-1	TRBJ2-5	TGCGCCAGCAGCCTGGCGTGGTCGGCGGCTGGCGAGACCCAGTACTTC	CASSLAWSAAGETQYF
NA	NA	TRBV29-1	TRBJ2-3	TGCAGCGTAGCCAAGGGGGGCACAGATACGCAGTATTTT	CSVAKGGTDTQYF
NA	many	TRBV2	TRBJ2-2	TGTGCCAGCAGTGAATGGGGGCACACCGGGGAGCTGTTTTTT	CASSEWGHTGELFF
NA	once	TRBV6-2/TRBV6-3	TRBJ2-5	TGTGCCAGCAGTTACTCTTGGGGGGGCGGAGAGACCCAGTACTTC	CASSYSWGGGETQYF
TRBD2	NA	TRBV30	TRBJ2-3	TGTGCCTGGAGTGTACGGGGCGGGGGGACAGATACGCAGTATTTT	CAWSVRGGGTDTQYF
NA	NA	TRBV5-4	TRBJ1-2	TGTGCCAGCAGCTTGTCAGGGGTTGACTATGGCTACACCTTC	CASSLSGVDYGYTF
NA	NA	TRBV11-2	TRBJ2-7	TGTGCCAGCAGCTTAGAGCACCCCTCGGGTGACGAGCAGTACTTC	CASSLEHPSGDEQYF
TRBD1	NA	TRBV30	TRBJ1-1	TGTGCCTGGAGTGTACAGGGGACTGAAGCTTTCTTT	CAWSVQGTEAFF
NA	NA	TRBV19	TRBJ1-5	TGTGCCAGTAGTATAGACAGGGGCAGCAATCAGCCCCAGCATTTT	CASSIDRGSNQPQHF
NA	NA	TRBV11-2	TRBJ2-1	TGTGCCAGCAGCTTAGGTGGACATAGCTCCTACAATGAGCAGTTCTTC	CASSLGGHSSYNEQFF
NA	NA	TRBV11-2	TRBJ1-2	TGTGCCAGCAGCTTAGGGGGCAATGGCTACACCTTC	CASSLGGNGYTF
NA	NA	TRBV18	TRBJ1-1	TGTGCCAGCTCACCATACGGGAACACTGAAGCTTTCTTT	CASSPYGNTEAFF
NA	NA	TRBV5-6	TRBJ1-3	TGTGCCAGCAGCTCGGACCCGACGGGATTACCTTTATATTTT	CASSSDPTGLPLYF